These 10 T cell receptor beta chains originate from one sample sequenced in a study of T cells in women clearing cervical HPV infection. Using immunoSEQ multiplex PCR, the repertoire was profiled, and TCRdb retains in-frame clones only, with some absent. The clone table shows under 50,000 clones, with the ten largest holding less than 8%. Sequencing used blood buffy coat. These receptor sequences come from a woman aged 18 to 75 with a cervical HPV16 infection that either progressed to CIN3+ or cleared (not recorded which).

On this clone itself: The CDR3 end is not reached by the read, which stops 3 residues before it; the germline J gene fills it in. J is TRBJ2-6 and V is TRBV10-3; D is perhaps TRBD1 (6 bases). The germline CDR1 and CDR2 sequences are ENHRY and SYGVKD. This CDR3 region has 17 residues. The V end was cut by 6 bases, the J end by 2 bases, with 17 bases between. The CDR3 sequence: CAISASGAAAGANVLTF. CDR3 DNA (partial): TGTGCCATCAGCGCTTCAGGGGCAGCTGCTGGGGCCAACGTC.

This CDR3 is CASSLGGQNNSPLHF. CDR3 bases read: TGTGCCAGCAGTTTGGGTGGACAAAATAATTCACCC. The V and J genes are TRBV28 and TRBJ1-6; the D gene is possibly TRBD1 (5 bases). The read is 3 residues too short to cover the CDR3 end, so that end is filled in from the germline J gene. CDR1 MDHEN and CDR2 SYDVKM come from the germline V gene. Trimming cost V 3 bases and J 5 bases, with 11 bases left between them. This CDR3 is 15 amino acids long.

With respect to this clone: The read comes to an end 3 residues before the CDR3 does, leaving the germline J gene to fill in the end. The chain links TRBV19 to TRBJ1-5, with no clear D. V was cut by 6 bases and J by 7 bases, with 16 bases left in between. The CDR3 has 14 amino acids. In germline, CDR1 is LNHDA, CDR2 SQIVND (reference sequence). The covered CDR3 bases are TGTGCCAGTAGCTCAGTCACGTTAAACCAGCCC. It yields the protein CASSSVTLNQP. The full CDR3 reads CASSSVTLNQPQHF. Combining the CDR3 with reference TRBV19 and TRBJ1-5 gives the whole variable domain DGGITQSPKYLFRKEGQNVTLSCEQNLNHDAMYWYRQDPGQGLRLIYYSQIVNDFQKGDIAEGYSVSREKKESFPLTVTSAQKNPTAFYLCASSSVTLNQPQHFGDGTRLSIL.

With respect to this clone: The CDR3 end falls 3 residues outside the read, so it is completed with the germline J gene. Within the sample, other DNA sequences also encode this same CDR3. This chain joins TRBV16 and TRBJ2-7, with D maybe TRBD1 (5 bases). The CDR3 contains 13 residues. CDR1 KGHSY and CDR2 FQNENV come from the germline V gene. Trimming removed 1 base from V and 5 bases from J, with 9 bases in between. The CDR3 DNA, read in part, is TGTGCCAGCAGCCAATTTACAGGTCACGAG. This translates into CASSQFTGHE. The entire CDR3 sequence reads CASSQFTGHEQYF.

Worth noting for this clone: The CDR3 end falls 3 residues outside the read, so it is completed with the germline J gene. The chain combines TRBV5-1 with TRBJ2-7; D is unclear. Per the germline V gene, CDR1 is SGHRS and CDR2 is YFSETQ. There are 14 residues in the CDR3. V shed 5 bases and J shed 1 base, with 13 bases lying between them. The sequenced part of the CDR3 DNA is TGCGCCAGCAGACGGCAGACTTCTTCCTACGAG. Protein product: CASRRQTSSYE. The whole CDR3 reads CASRRQTSSYEQYF.

By frequency, this clone is medium-sized. The missing CDR3 end, 3 residues past where the read stops, is filled in from the germline J gene. This chain connects TRBV10-3 to TRBJ2-3, with 11 bases aligning to TRBD2. Germline V gene lookup returns CDR1 ENHRY and CDR2 SYGVKD. Trimming took 8 bases from V and 5 from J; bases not matched to a gene: 9. The CDR3 extends over 15 amino acids. The CDR3 is CAIAASGGKEDTQYF. Partial CDR3 DNA: TGTGCCATCGCGGCTAGCGGGGGGAAAGAAGATACG.

Concerning this clone itself: The read falls 3 residues short of the CDR3 end, and the missing part is taken from the germline J gene. The genes are TRBV14 and TRBJ2-7, with 7 bases that match TRBD1. CDR1 is SGHDN and CDR2 is FVKESK in the germline V gene. The CDR3 spans 13 residues. V dropped 5 bases and J dropped 6; count of bases not matched to a gene: 7. Partial CDR3 DNA: TGTGCCAGCAGCTTCCCAGGGACAGCCGAG. Translating gives CASSFPGTAE. The whole CDR3 protein reads CASSFPGTAEQYF.

As for this clone: The read falls 3 residues short of the CDR3 end, and the missing part is taken from the germline J gene. This sequence joins TRBV7-6 and TRBJ1-2; TRBD1 aligns across 9 bases. The CDR3 is made up of 16 amino acids. Germline V gene data show CDR1 as SGHVS and CDR2 as FNYEAQ. The DNA read from the CDR3 is TGTGCCAGCAGCTCGTCCGGGACAGGGAGTGTAGGAGGC. Its protein product is CASSSSGTGSVGG. The CDR3, in full, reads CASSSSGTGSVGGYTF.

Notes on this clone: The CDR3 is cut off 3 residues early in the read; its end comes from the germline J gene. Different DNA sequences within this sample yield the same CDR3. The rearrangement links TRBV10-3 to TRBJ2-4, with 7 bases aligning to TRBD1. CDR1 is ENHRY, CDR2 SYGVKD, per germline. V was pared by 2 bases and J by 7 bases, with 2 bases of the junction left unmatched. The CDR3 is 13 residues long. CDR3: CAISETGENIQYF. The CDR3 DNA, read in part, is TGTGCCATCAGTGAGACAGGGGAGAACATT.

Comment on this clone: The CDR3 end is not reached by the read, which stops 3 residues before it; the germline J gene fills it in. This rearrangement joins TRBV30 to TRBJ2-2, with unresolved D. Germline V gene lookup returns CDR1 GTSNPN and CDR2 SVGIG (reference sequence). Deletions cut 5 bases from V and 2 bases from J, with 15 bases between. CDR3 length equals 15 residues. The CDR3 bases that were read are TGTGCCTGGGGGCGTGGCAGTTCTAACACCGGGGAG. It codes for CAWGRGSSNTGE. The CDR3 in full is CAWGRGSSNTGELFF.